The rows below give T cell receptor beta chains drawn from one sample of a study of blood T cell repertoires in COVID-19. Sequencing used immunoSEQ multiplex PCR; TCRdb keeps in-frame clones, though not all of them. In the table there are 150,000 to 200,000 clones, around four fifths of which are singletons. Sample: peripheral blood. These receptor sequences come from a human donor in a cohort sampled during active COVID-19. Each CDR3 is given with its conserved first and last residue. D genes are given only for firm matches. Size is stated for part of the rows, as once, few or many counts, or as a class when the clone is expanded.

V gene	D gene	clone size	J gene	CDR3 DNA	CDR3 protein
TRBV11-3	-	-	TRBJ2-7	TGTGCCAGCAGCTTATCAAGGGGTGTCGCACACGAGCAGTACTTC	CASSLSRGVAHEQYF
TRBV7-8	-	-	TRBJ2-7	TGTGCCAGCAGCCTCGGGGTGCGGAACGAGCAGTACTTC	CASSLGVRNEQYF
TRBV9	-	-	TRBJ1-2	TGTGCCAGCAGCGTAGGGGGAGATTATGGCTACACCTTC	CASSVGGDYGYTF
TRBV6-1	-	-	TRBJ1-4	TGTGCCAGCAGTGAATCGTTCCCCCGGCCGACAGAGAACGAAAAACTGTTTTTT	CASSESFPRPTENEKLFF
TRBV6-5	-	-	TRBJ1-2	TGTGCCAGCAGTTTAGGAAGGGGGTACAGATATGGCTACACCTTC	CASSLGRGYRYGYTF
TRBV6-5	-	-	TRBJ2-6	TGTGCCAGCAGTTACTCGGGGCTCTCGGGGGCCAACGTCCTGACTTTC	CASSYSGLSGANVLTF
TRBV9	TRBD2	-	TRBJ2-1	TGTGCCAGCAAGGGGAGGGGCTCTGAGCAGTTCTTC	CASKGRGSEQFF
TRBV2	TRBD2	-	TRBJ2-3	TGTGCCAGCAGTGTAGCGGGGGGGCTCACAGATACGCAGTATTTT	CASSVAGGLTDTQYF
TRBV5-4	TRBD2	-	TRBJ2-2	TGTGCCAGCAGCTTGTCCAGCGGGAGAGGGGAGCTGTTTTTT	CASSLSSGRGELFF
TRBV27	TRBD2	-	TRBJ2-1	TGTGCCAGCAGCTCCCCACTAGCGGGAGGAGGTGAGCAGTTCTTC	CASSSPLAGGGEQFF
TRBV10-2	-	-	TRBJ2-2	TGCGCCACCGGAGAGCGGGTCGGGGAGCTGTTTTTT	CATGERVGELFF
TRBV6-5	-	-	TRBJ2-7	TGTGCCACCCACCAGGGGGGTACCTACGAGCAGTACTTC	CATHQGGTYEQYF
TRBV7-8	-	-	TRBJ2-7	TGTGCCAGCAGCTTAGGGCAGGGCCACGAGCAGTACTTC	CASSLGQGHEQYF
TRBV30	-	-	TRBJ2-1	TGTGCCTGGACTCAGATGGATGAGCAGTTCTTC	CAWTQMDEQFF
TRBV4-1	-	-	TRBJ1-2	TGCGCCAGCAGCCAAGACCGGCCAGGGGCGAACTATGGCTACACCTTC	CASSQDRPGANYGYTF
TRBV30	TRBD1	-	TRBJ2-3	TGTGCCTGGAGTGGGGGACAGACCACAGATACGCAGTATTTT	CAWSGGQTTDTQYF
TRBV3-1/TRBV3-2	-	-	TRBJ1-3	TGTGCCAGCAGCCAGGCAGGGAATGGAAACACCATATATTTT	CASSQAGNGNTIYF
TRBV10-3	TRBD1	-	TRBJ1-5	TGTGCCATCAGTGCTTCACAGGGGGCAGGACAGCCCCAGCATTTT	CAISASQGAGQPQHF
TRBV7-9	-	-	TRBJ2-3	TGTGCCAGCAGCTTAGGTACGGGAGTAGATACGCAGTATTTT	CASSLGTGVDTQYF
TRBV19	TRBD2	few	TRBJ2-1	TGTGCCAGCTCCACCCCTTCTGGACTAGGGGCTCGGAATGAGCAGTTCTTC	CASSTPSGLGARNEQFF
TRBV2	-	-	TRBJ1-6	TGTGCCAGCAGGGGGGGGGCGGCTGAAGGGGCCCTCCACTTT	CASRGGAAEGALHF
TRBV7-9	TRBD1	-	TRBJ2-7	TGTGCCAGCAGCTTAGGAGTGGGGGCAGGGGGCTTGGACGAGCAGTACTTC	CASSLGVGAGGLDEQYF
TRBV18	-	-	TRBJ2-6	TGTGCCAGCTCACCATCTTTCGCGGCTCACAAAGATAACGGGGCCAACGTCCTGACTTTC	CASSPSFAAHKDNGANVLTF
TRBV18	TRBD2	once	TRBJ2-2	TGTGCCAGCTCACCGGGACTAGCGGGGCCAAACACCGGGGAGCTGTTTTTT	CASSPGLAGPNTGELFF
TRBV2	TRBD2	-	TRBJ2-1	TGTGCCAGCAGCCACGGACTAGCGGAATACAATGAGCAGTTCTTC	CASSHGLAEYNEQFF